This T cell receptor (beta chain) was sequenced during a study of human T cells and chemical hapten exposure. Time point specified: pre-sensitization, week 0. Treatment given: therapeutic diphenylcyclopropenone sensitization with weekly scalp DPC. TCRdb reprocessed the RACE reads via MiXCR and lists one record per CDR3 protein. There are about 110,000 distinct CDR3 sequences in the sample; around 10% occur only once, and around 1.6% lies in the top ten. CDR1 is DFQATT and CDR2 is SNEGSKA in the germline V gene (reference sequence). The CDR3 has 13 amino acids. V was pared by 3 bases and J by 5 bases, with 6 bases of the junction left unmatched.

The chain employs TRBV20-1 and TRBJ2-7; 8 bases line up with TRBD1. This sequence was found in a woman aged 45-60 years with alopecia areata. Some clones in this sample may be carry-over from other donors' samples. The specimen comprised whole blood, sampled in connection with sensitization to the hapten diphenylcyclopropenone (DPC). Written as DNA, the CDR3 is TGCAGTGCTAGGAGGCAGGGGGCCGACGAGCAGTACTTC. This gives the protein CSARRQGADEQYF.